Sequencing of this T cell receptor beta chain was carried out in a study of identical twins. Study-wide findings and caveats: Sharing of beta out-of-frame sequences by twins showed a weaker excess.

Details on this clonotype: The antigen is unknown.

CDR3 length: 15 amino acids. The V gene end was trimmed by 0 bases and the J gene end by 2 bases; junction bases not matched to a gene: 2. CDR1 is SGHRS and CDR2 is YFSETQ in the germline V gene. One entry per CDR3 protein, called by TCRdb with MiXCR from the 5' RACE reads. This table holds roughly 290,000 distinct CDR3 sequences, about 8.1% found once. The same sample was also used in a study of yellow fever vaccine responses in identical twins.

This chain joins TRBV5-1 and TRBJ2-7; TRBD2 agrees at 10 bases. The specimen sequenced was memory (CD45RO+) T cells sorted from blood. The sequence was obtained from a young woman in good health. The CDR3 region is CASSLEGLAAYEQYF. The CDR3 DNA reads TGCGCCAGCAGCTTGGAAGGACTAGCGGCCTACGAGCAGTACTTC.